One sample yielded the 5 T cell receptor beta chains listed below, sequenced in a study of metastatic and nonmetastatic thyroid tumors. TCRdb ran MiXCR on the PCR reads. The profile shows tens of thousands of clones, roughly 24% of them singletons. Patients underwent thyroid surgery, and none had received any treatment before it. Sequencing used blood. Receptors were obtained from a male donor with papillary thyroid cancer or a benign thyroid nodule (not recorded which). Some clones in this sample may be carry-over from other donors' samples.

This clone was seen at least ten times. Other DNA sequences in the same sample also yield this CDR3. V usage is TRBV7-9 and J usage is TRBJ2-7; 8 bases map to TRBD2. The germline CDR1 and CDR2 sequences are SEHNR and FQNEAQ (reference sequence). Trimming took 7 bases from V and 2 from J; bases not matched to a gene: 10. The CDR3 covers 15 residues. The CDR3 DNA reads TGTGCCAGCATGCCTACGAGCGGGAGAGCCTACGAGCAGTACTTC. It specifies CASMPTSGRAYEQYF.

In regard to this clone: This may come from a read error, since a much larger clone is one base off. The sample carries other DNA sequences with the same CDR3. This chain's CDR3 is CASSGSGAVSYEQYF. The CDR3 region has the DNA TGTGCCAGCAGCGGTTCCGGGGCTGTCTCCTACGAGCAGTACTTC. This chain uses TRBV9 with TRBJ2-7; TRBD1 or TRBD2 may be the D gene (5 bases each). The germline V gene encodes CDR1 SGDLS and CDR2 YYNGEE. The CDR3 loop spans 15 amino acids. The germline V and J ends were trimmed by 3 bases and 0 bases, with 13 bases remaining between them. The complete variable domain, with remaining parts taken from reference TRBV9 and TRBJ2-7, reads DSGVTQTPKHLITATGQRVTLRCSPRSGDLSVYWYQQSLDQGLQFLIQYYNGEERAKGNILERFSAQQFPDLHSELNLSSLELGDSALYFCASSGSGAVSYEQYFGPGTRLTVT.

The chain recombines TRBV7-3 with TRBJ2-3, with 7 nucleotides matching TRBD2. Germline trimming cut 2 bases from V and 6 bases from J; bases unmatched to any gene: 11. The germline V gene has CDR1 SGHTA and CDR2 FQGTGA. The CDR3 sequence is 16 residues long. CDR3 sequence: CASSLLPGRDGDTQYF. In nucleotides, the CDR3 is TGTGCCAGCAGCTTACTTCCAGGGAGGGATGGGGATACGCAGTATTTT.

J is TRBJ1-4 and V is TRBV7-8; D not resolved. CDR1 is SGHVS and CDR2 is FQNEAQ in the germline V gene. Trimming took 0 bases from V and 5 from J, leaving 13 bases between them. The CDR3 is made up of 16 amino acids. CDR3 bases: TGTGCCAGCAGCTTAGCGTTGGGTCCCAGGAATGAAAAACTGTTTTTT. It encodes CASSLALGPRNEKLFF.

V is TRBV19 and J is TRBJ2-7; the D is unclear. Germline loops: CDR1 LNHDA, CDR2 SQIVND (reference sequence). Trimming took off 6 bases at V and 3 bases at J, with 18 bases between the two ends. The CDR3 runs to 15 residues. CDR3 bases: TGTGCCAGTAGCTTCGGACGTAATGGGGACTACGAGCAGTACTTC. Its translation: CASSFGRNGDYEQYF.